This T cell receptor beta chain derives from a study of blood T cell repertoires in COVID-19. The wider study: Acute-phase and convalescent COVID-19 samples originated in the United States, Italy and Spain. T cells, B-cell-depleted T cells, or PBMCs supplied cDNA or gDNA.

In the authors' workflow: How many nucleated cells were present was estimated from reference gene primer amplification. Repertoires were generated with immunoSEQ multiplex PCR, while TCRdb's copy carries only in-frame clones and drops some. V and J calls and clone size are copied from that table; D and trimming were computed from the DNA. The sample records about 18,000 clones, around 80% being singletons. Sequenced sample: peripheral blood. The TCR was taken from a man aged 40-55 years with active or convalescent COVID-19.

CDR3 residues: CASSQDTESGSQPQHF. The CDR3 nucleotides are TGCGCCAGCAGCCAAGATACAGAGTCGGGGAGTCAGCCCCAGCATTTT. V usage is TRBV4-1 and J usage is TRBJ1-5; D remains unclear. Germline loops: CDR1 MGHRA, CDR2 YSYEKL. This CDR3 has 16 amino acids. The ends were cut back, 0 bases at V and 6 bases at J, with 15 bases in the middle.